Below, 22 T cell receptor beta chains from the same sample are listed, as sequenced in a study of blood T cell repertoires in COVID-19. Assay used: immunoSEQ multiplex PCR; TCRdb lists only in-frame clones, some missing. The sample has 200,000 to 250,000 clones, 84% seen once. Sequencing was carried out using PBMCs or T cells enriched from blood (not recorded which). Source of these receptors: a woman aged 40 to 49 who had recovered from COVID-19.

The DNA of the CDR3 is TGTGCCAGCAGATACAGGGGATCCAACTCCTACGAGCAGTACGTC. Its translation is CASRYRGSNSYEQYV. The chain recombines TRBV28 with TRBJ2-7, with TRBD1 matching over 7 bases. Germline CDR1 and CDR2: MDHEN and SYDVKM. This CDR3 comprises 15 residues. Germline trimming cut 6 bases from V and 0 bases from J; bases unmatched to any gene: 8.

The CDR3 spells CASSLAGGNQPQHF. The CDR3 DNA is TGTGCCAGCAGTTTAGCGGGGGGCAATCAGCCCCAGCATTTT. The J gene is TRBJ1-5, the V gene TRBV28; tentative D call: TRBD1 (5 bases). The V end lost 2 bases, the J end lost 2 bases, and 7 bases lay between the germline ends. The CDR3 is made up of 14 amino acids. Germline V gene sequence: CDR1 MDHEN, CDR2 SYDVKM.

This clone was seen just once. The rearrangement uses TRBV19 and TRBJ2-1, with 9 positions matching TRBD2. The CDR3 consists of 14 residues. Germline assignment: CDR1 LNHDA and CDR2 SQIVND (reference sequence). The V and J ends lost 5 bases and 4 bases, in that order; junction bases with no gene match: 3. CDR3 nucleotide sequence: TGTGCCAGTAGTGTAGCGGGAGATTACAATGAGCAGTTCTTC. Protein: CASSVAGDYNEQFF.

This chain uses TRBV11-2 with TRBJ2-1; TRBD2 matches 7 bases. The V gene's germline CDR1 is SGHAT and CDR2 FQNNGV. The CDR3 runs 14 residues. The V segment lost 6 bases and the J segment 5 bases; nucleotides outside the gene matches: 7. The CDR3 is CASSRAGPNNEQFF. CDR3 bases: TGTGCCAGCAGTAGAGCGGGACCTAACAATGAGCAGTTCTTC.

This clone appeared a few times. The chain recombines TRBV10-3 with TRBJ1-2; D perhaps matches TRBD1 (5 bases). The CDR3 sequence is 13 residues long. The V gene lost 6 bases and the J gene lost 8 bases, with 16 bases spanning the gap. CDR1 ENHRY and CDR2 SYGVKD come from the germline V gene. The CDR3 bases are TGTGCCATCAGACGGGGGGAGGTGTACGGCTACACCTTC. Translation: CAIRRGEVYGYTF.

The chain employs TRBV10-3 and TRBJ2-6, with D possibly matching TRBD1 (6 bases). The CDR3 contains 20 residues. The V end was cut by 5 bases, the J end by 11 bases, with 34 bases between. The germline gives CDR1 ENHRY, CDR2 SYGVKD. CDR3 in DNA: TGTGCCATCAGTCCCAGCCGAACATCCCGGGACAAGGACTTCTACGACGTCCTGACTTTC. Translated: CAISPSRTSRDKDFYDVLTF.

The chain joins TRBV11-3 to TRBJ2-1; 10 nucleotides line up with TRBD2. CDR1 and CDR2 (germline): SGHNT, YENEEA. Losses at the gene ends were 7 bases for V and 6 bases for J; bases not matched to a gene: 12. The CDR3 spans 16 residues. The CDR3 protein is CASTALAGALINEQFF. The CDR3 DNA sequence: TGTGCCAGCACCGCCCTAGCGGGAGCTCTTATCAATGAGCAGTTCTTC. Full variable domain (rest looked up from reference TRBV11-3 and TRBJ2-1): EAGVVQSPRYKIIEKKQPVAFWCNPISGHNTLYWYLQNLGQGPELLIRYENEEAVDDSQLPKDRFSAERLKGVDSTLKIQPAELGDSAVYLCASTALAGALINEQFFGPGTRLTVL.

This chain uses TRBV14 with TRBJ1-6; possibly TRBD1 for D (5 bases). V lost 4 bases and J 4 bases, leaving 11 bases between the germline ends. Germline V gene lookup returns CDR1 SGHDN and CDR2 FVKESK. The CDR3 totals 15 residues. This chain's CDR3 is CASSPLAGYNSPLHF. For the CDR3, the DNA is TGTGCCAGCAGCCCCCTCGCAGGGTATAATTCACCCCTCCACTTT.

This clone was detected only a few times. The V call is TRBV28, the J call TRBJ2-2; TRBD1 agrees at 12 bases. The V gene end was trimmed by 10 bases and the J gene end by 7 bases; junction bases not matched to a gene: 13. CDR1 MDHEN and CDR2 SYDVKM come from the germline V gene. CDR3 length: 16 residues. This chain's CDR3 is CATLPPGQGAGGELFF. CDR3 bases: TGTGCCACCCTGCCCCCGGGACAGGGGGCCGGCGGGGAGCTGTTTTTT.

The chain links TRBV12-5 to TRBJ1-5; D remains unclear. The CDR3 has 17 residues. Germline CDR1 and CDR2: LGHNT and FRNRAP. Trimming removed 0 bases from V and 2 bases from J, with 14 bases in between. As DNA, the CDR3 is TGTGCTAGTGGTTTGGTCTCTCCCTCGGTTCGCAATCAGCCCCAGCATTTT. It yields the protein CASGLVSPSVRNQPQHF.

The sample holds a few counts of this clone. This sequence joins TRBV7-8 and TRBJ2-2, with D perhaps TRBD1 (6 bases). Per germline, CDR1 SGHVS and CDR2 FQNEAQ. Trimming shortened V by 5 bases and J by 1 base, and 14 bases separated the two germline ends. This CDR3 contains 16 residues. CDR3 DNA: TGTGCCAGCAGCCCAAGGACAGCCGGGAACACCGGGGAGCTGTTTTTT. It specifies CASSPRTAGNTGELFF.

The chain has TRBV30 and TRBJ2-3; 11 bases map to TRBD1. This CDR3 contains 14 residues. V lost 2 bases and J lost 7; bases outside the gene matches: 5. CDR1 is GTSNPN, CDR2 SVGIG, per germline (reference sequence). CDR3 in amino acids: CAWSLGQGANTQYF. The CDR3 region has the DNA TGTGCCTGGAGTTTAGGACAGGGGGCCAATACGCAGTATTTT. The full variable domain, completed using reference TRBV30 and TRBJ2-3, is SQTIHQWPATLVQPVGSPLSLECTVEGTSNPNLYWYRQAAGRGLQLLFYSVGIGQISSEVPQNLSASRPQDRQFILSSKKLLLSDSGFYLCAWSLGQGANTQYFGPGTRLTVL.

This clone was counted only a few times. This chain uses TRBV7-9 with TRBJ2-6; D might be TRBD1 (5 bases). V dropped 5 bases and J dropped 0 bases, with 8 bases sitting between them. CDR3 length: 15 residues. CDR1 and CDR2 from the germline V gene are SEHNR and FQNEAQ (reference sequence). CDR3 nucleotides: TGTGCCAGCAGCCGAGACAGCTCTGGGGCCAACGTCCTGACTTTC. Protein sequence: CASSRDSSGANVLTF.

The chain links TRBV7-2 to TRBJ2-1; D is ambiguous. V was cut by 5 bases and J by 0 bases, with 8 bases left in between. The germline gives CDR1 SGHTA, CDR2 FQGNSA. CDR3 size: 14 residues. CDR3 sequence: CASSPLGSYNEQFF. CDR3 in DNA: TGTGCCAGCAGCCCTCTCGGCTCCTACAATGAGCAGTTCTTC.

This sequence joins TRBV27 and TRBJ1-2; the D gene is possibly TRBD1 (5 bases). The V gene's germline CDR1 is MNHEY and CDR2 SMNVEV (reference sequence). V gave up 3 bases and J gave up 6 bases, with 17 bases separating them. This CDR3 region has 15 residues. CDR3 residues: CASSLGPVYRDGYTF. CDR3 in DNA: TGTGCCAGCAGTTTGGGGCCAGTCTATAGAGATGGCTACACCTTC.

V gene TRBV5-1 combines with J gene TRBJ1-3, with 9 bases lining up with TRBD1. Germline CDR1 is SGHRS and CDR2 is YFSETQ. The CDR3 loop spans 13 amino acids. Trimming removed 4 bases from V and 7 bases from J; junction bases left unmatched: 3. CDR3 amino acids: CASSTGQGNTIYF. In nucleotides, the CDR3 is TGCGCCAGCAGCACGGGACAGGGCAACACCATATATTTT.

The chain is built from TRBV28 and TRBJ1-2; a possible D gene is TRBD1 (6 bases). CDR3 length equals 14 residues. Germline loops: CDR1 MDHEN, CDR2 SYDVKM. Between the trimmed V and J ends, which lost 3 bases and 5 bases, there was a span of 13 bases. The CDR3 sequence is CASSFPDRPYGYTF. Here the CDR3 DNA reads TGTGCCAGCAGTTTTCCCGACAGGCCGTATGGCTACACCTTC.

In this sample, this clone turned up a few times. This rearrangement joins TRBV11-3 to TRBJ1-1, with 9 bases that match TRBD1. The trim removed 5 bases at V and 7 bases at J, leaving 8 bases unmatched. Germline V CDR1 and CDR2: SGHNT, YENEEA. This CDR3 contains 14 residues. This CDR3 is CASSLTGGKVEAFF. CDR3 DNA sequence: TGTGCCAGCAGCCTCACAGGGGGCAAGGTTGAAGCTTTCTTT.

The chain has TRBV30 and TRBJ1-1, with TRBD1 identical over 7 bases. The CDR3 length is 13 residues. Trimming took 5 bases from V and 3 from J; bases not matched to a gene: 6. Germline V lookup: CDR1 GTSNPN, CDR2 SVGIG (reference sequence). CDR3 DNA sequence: TGTGCCTGGGGGGGACAGCTATACACTGAAGCTTTCTTT. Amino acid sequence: CAWGGQLYTEAFF.

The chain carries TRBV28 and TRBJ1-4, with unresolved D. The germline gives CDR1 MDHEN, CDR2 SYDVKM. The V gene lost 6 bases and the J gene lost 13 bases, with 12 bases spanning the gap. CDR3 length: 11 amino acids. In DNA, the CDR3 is TGTGCCAGCAGCCCGCGGTTAGGACTGTTTTTT. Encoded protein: CASSPRLGLFF.

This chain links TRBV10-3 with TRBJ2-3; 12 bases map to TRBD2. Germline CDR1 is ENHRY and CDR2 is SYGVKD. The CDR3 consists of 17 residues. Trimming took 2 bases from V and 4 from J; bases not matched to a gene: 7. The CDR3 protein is CAISEGLAGSGSDTQYF. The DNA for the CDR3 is TGTGCCATCAGTGAGGGACTAGCGGGATCAGGGTCAGATACGCAGTATTTT.

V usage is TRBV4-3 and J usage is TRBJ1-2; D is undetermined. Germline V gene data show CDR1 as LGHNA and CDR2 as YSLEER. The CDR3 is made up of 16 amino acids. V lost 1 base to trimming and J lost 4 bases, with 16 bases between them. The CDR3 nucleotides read TGCGCCAGCAGCCAAGGCTCCCTTGCGGGAAGCTATGGCTACACCTTC. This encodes CASSQGSLAGSYGYTF.